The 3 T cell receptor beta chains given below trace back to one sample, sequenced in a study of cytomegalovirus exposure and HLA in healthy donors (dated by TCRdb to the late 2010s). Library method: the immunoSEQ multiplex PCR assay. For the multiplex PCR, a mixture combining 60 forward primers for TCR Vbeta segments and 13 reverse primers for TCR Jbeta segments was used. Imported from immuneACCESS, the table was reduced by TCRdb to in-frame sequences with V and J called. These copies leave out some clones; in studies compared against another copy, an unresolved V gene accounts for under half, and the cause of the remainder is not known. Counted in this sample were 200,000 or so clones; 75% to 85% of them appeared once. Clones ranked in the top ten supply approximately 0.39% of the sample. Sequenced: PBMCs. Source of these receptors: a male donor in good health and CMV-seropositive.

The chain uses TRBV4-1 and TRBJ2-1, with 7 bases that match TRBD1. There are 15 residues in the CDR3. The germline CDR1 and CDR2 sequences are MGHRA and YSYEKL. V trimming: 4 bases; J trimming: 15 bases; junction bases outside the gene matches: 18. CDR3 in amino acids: CASSPRSARQGARFF. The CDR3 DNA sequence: TGCGCCAGCAGCCCACGGAGCGCTCGACAGGGTGCGCGGTTCTTC.

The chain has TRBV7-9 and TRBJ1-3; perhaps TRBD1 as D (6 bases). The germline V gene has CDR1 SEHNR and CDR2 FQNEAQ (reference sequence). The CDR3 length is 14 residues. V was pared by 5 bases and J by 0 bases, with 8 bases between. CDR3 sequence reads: CASSRDTSGNTIYF. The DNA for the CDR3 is TGTGCCAGCAGCCGGGACACCTCTGGAAACACCATATATTTT.

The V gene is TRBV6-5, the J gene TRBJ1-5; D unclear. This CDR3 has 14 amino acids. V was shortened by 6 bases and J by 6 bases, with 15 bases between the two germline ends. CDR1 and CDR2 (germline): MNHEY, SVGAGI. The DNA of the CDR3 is TGTGCCAGCAGCCCCGACGGAGGGAGTCAGCCCCAGCATTTT. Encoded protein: CASSPDGGSQPQHF.